This is a list of T cell receptor beta chains from one sample in a study of blood T cells in healthy people across ages. Using its own MiXCR run on the 5' RACE reads, TCRdb lists one record per CDR3 protein. The repertoire includes about 930,000 distinct CDR3 sequences, around 29% of them detected once, and roughly a tenth sits in the top ten. The same specimen was also included in a second study, on T cells of mothers and their children.

Sequenced input: blood. The receptors were sampled from a woman in her thirties or forties in good health. CDR3s include the opening cysteine and the closing phenylalanine or tryptophan. D genes are given only for firm matches. Where a row states a size, it is once, few, many or the class of an expanded clone; other rows omit it.

clone_size: .
j_call: TRBJ1-2
cdr3_length: 15
v_call: TRBV20-1
d_call: TRBD1
cdr3_nt: TGCAGTGCTAAGGAGCGGGCGACAGGGAACTATGGCTACACCTTC
cdr3_aa: CSAKERATGNYGYTF

clone_size: few
j_call: TRBJ1-1
cdr3_length: 14
v_call: TRBV12-3/TRBV12-4
d_call: .
cdr3_nt: TGTGCCAGCAGTTTGGCAGTTATGAACACTGAAGCTTTCTTT
cdr3_aa: CASSLAVMNTEAFF

clone_size: few
j_call: TRBJ1-1
cdr3_length: 16
v_call: TRBV4-3
d_call: TRBD1
cdr3_nt: TGCGCCAGCAGCCAAGCGAGTCTCAGGGGGAACACTGAAACTTTCTTT
cdr3_aa: CASSQASLRGNTETFF

clone_size: many
j_call: TRBJ2-1
cdr3_length: 17
v_call: TRBV5-1
d_call: TRBD2
cdr3_nt: TGCGCCAGCAGCTTGGTAGTTAGCGGGGCAGTTTCAAGCGAGCAGTTCTTC
cdr3_aa: CASSLVVSGAVSSEQFF

clone_size: many
j_call: TRBJ1-2
cdr3_length: 18
v_call: TRBV20-1
d_call: TRBD1
cdr3_nt: TGCAGTGCTAGTGTGACCGGGACAGGGGTGATTTCCAGCTATGGCTACACCTTC
cdr3_aa: CSASVTGTGVISSYGYTF

clone_size: few
j_call: TRBJ2-7
cdr3_length: 13
v_call: TRBV29-1
d_call: TRBD1
cdr3_nt: TGCAGCGCCTATGGGGGGACAGGCTACGAGCGGTACTTC
cdr3_aa: CSAYGGTGYERYF

clone_size: once
j_call: TRBJ2-5
cdr3_length: 11
v_call: TRBV24-1
d_call: .
cdr3_nt: TGTGCCACCAGTGTGGGGAATGAGCAGTACTTC
cdr3_aa: CATSVGNEQYF

clone_size: .
j_call: TRBJ2-1
cdr3_length: 15
v_call: TRBV3-1
d_call: .
cdr3_nt: TGTGCCAGCAGCCAATACGAGGGGTCCTACAATGAGCAGTTCTTC
cdr3_aa: CASSQYEGSYNEQFF

clone_size: .
j_call: TRBJ2-1
cdr3_length: 16
v_call: TRBV18
d_call: .
cdr3_nt: TGTGCCAGCTCACCAGTACGACTTACCCATACCGATGAGCAGTTCTTC
cdr3_aa: CASSPVRLTHTDEQFF

clone_size: few
j_call: TRBJ2-7
cdr3_length: 12
v_call: TRBV6-2/TRBV6-3
d_call: .
cdr3_nt: TGTGCCAGCAGAGGGGACGAAGGCGAGCAGTACTTC
cdr3_aa: CASRGDEGEQYF

clone_size: few
j_call: TRBJ1-6
cdr3_length: 16
v_call: TRBV7-3
d_call: .
cdr3_nt: TGTGCCAGCAGACTCGACAGTGTCTCCTATAATTCACCCCTCCACTTT
cdr3_aa: CASRLDSVSYNSPLHF

clone_size: .
j_call: TRBJ2-3
cdr3_length: 13
v_call: TRBV13
d_call: .
cdr3_nt: TGTGCCAGCAGCCCCGGCTATTCCCGGGTGCAGTATTTT
cdr3_aa: CASSPGYSRVQYF

clone_size: few
j_call: TRBJ1-1
cdr3_length: 14
v_call: TRBV7-3
d_call: .
cdr3_nt: TGTGCCAGCAGCCTCTCGAGGCGTAGCACTGAAGCTTTCTTT
cdr3_aa: CASSLSRRSTEAFF

clone_size: few
j_call: TRBJ1-1
cdr3_length: 11
v_call: TRBV29-1
d_call: .
cdr3_nt: TGCAGCGTTACGGGTTTCACTGAAGCTTTCTTT
cdr3_aa: CSVTGFTEAFF

clone_size: few
j_call: TRBJ2-1
cdr3_length: 13
v_call: TRBV5-1
d_call: .
cdr3_nt: TGCGCCGGCACCCTTCCACCCTCGGTTGAGCAGTTCTTC
cdr3_aa: CAGTLPPSVEQFF

clone_size: once
j_call: TRBJ2-7
cdr3_length: 14
v_call: TRBV4-2
d_call: .
cdr3_nt: TGTGCCAGCAGCCAAGACAGGGCTGGGCACGAGCAGTACTTC
cdr3_aa: CASSQDRAGHEQYF

clone_size: few
j_call: TRBJ1-1
cdr3_length: 14
v_call: TRBV28
d_call: .
cdr3_nt: TGTGCCAGCAGTGGGGGGTCGGGGTTCACTGAAGCTTTCTTT
cdr3_aa: CASSGGSGFTEAFF

clone_size: .
j_call: TRBJ1-2
cdr3_length: 12
v_call: TRBV29-1
d_call: .
cdr3_nt: TGCAGCGTCCCCAGGGGATCGTATGGCTACACCTTC
cdr3_aa: CSVPRGSYGYTF

clone_size: .
j_call: TRBJ1-2
cdr3_length: 16
v_call: TRBV6-5
d_call: .
cdr3_nt: TGTGCCAGTAGTTACTCGGGACGCGCCCAAATCTATGGCTACACCTTC
cdr3_aa: CASSYSGRAQIYGYTF

clone_size: .
j_call: TRBJ2-1
cdr3_length: 11
v_call: TRBV29-1
d_call: TRBD1
cdr3_nt: TGCAGCGTAGGGACAGGGGATGAGCAGTTCTTC
cdr3_aa: CSVGTGDEQFF

clone_size: many
j_call: TRBJ2-1
cdr3_length: 15
v_call: TRBV12-3/TRBV12-4
d_call: TRBD2
cdr3_nt: TGTGCCAGCAGTCCGACTAGCGGGGGGGTCAATGAGCAGTTCTTC
cdr3_aa: CASSPTSGGVNEQFF

clone_size: many
j_call: TRBJ2-7
cdr3_length: 14
v_call: TRBV20-1
d_call: .
cdr3_nt: TGCAGTGCGGAAGACAGGTTACGCTCCTACGAGCAGTACTTC
cdr3_aa: CSAEDRLRSYEQYF

clone_size: .
j_call: TRBJ2-5
cdr3_length: 13
v_call: TRBV12-3/TRBV12-4
d_call: TRBD1
cdr3_nt: TGTGCCAGCAGAATAACAGGGGCAGAGACCCAGTACTTC
cdr3_aa: CASRITGAETQYF

clone_size: .
j_call: TRBJ1-1
cdr3_length: 15
v_call: TRBV7-6
d_call: .
cdr3_nt: TGTGCCAGCAGCTCCCGGGTCGCGTGGAACACTGAAGCTTTCTTT
cdr3_aa: CASSSRVAWNTEAFF

clone_size: once
j_call: TRBJ1-5
cdr3_length: 14
v_call: TRBV28
d_call: .
cdr3_nt: TGTGCCAGCGCTAACAGGGATAGCAATCAGCCCCAGCATTTT
cdr3_aa: CASANRDSNQPQHF

clone_size: many
j_call: TRBJ2-7
cdr3_length: 16
v_call: TRBV28
d_call: .
cdr3_nt: TGTGCCAGCAGTTTATCAGAGTTCCTAGGGGCCTACGAGCAGTACTTC
cdr3_aa: CASSLSEFLGAYEQYF

clone_size: few
j_call: TRBJ1-2
cdr3_length: 16
v_call: TRBV14
d_call: .
cdr3_nt: TGTGCCAGCAGCCAGGTCCAAGGCAGCACCTTCTATGGCTACACCTTC
cdr3_aa: CASSQVQGSTFYGYTF

clone_size: once
j_call: TRBJ1-2
cdr3_length: 13
v_call: TRBV20-1
d_call: .
cdr3_nt: TGCAGTGCTAGAGATTTGGACAGTAAAGGCCACACCTTC
cdr3_aa: CSARDLDSKGHTF

clone_size: few
j_call: TRBJ2-7
cdr3_length: 13
v_call: TRBV6-1
d_call: .
cdr3_nt: TGTGCCAGCATTGACAGCATAGCATACGAGCAGTACTTC
cdr3_aa: CASIDSIAYEQYF

clone_size: .
j_call: TRBJ2-2
cdr3_length: 15
v_call: TRBV6-5
d_call: .
cdr3_nt: TGTGCCAGCAGCGAACGGACGGCGAACACCGGGGAGCTGTTTTTT
cdr3_aa: CASSERTANTGELFF

clone_size: many
j_call: TRBJ2-7
cdr3_length: 15
v_call: TRBV5-1
d_call: .
cdr3_nt: TGCGCCAGCAGCTTGGTCTCGGACGGCCGTAGGGAGCAGTACTTC
cdr3_aa: CASSLVSDGRREQYF

clone_size: many
j_call: TRBJ2-5
cdr3_length: 13
v_call: TRBV5-5
d_call: TRBD1
cdr3_nt: TGCGCCAGCAGCTTGGACAGGGAAGAGACCCAGTACTTC
cdr3_aa: CASSLDREETQYF

clone_size: few
j_call: TRBJ2-5
cdr3_length: 17
v_call: TRBV6-1
d_call: TRBD1
cdr3_nt: TGTGCCAGCAGTGAAGACAGGGGGCGGGGTGGTCGAGAGACCCAGTACTTC
cdr3_aa: CASSEDRGRGGRETQYF

clone_size: .
j_call: TRBJ2-1
cdr3_length: 13
v_call: TRBV7-9
d_call: .
cdr3_nt: TGTGCCAGCGCTATCGGGGAAGCGGGTGAGCAGTTCTTC
cdr3_aa: CASAIGEAGEQFF

clone_size: .
j_call: TRBJ2-1
cdr3_length: 17
v_call: TRBV5-1
d_call: .
cdr3_nt: TGCGCCAGCAGCTTGACAACCGGCCCGAAATACTACAATGAGCAGTTCTTC
cdr3_aa: CASSLTTGPKYYNEQFF

clone_size: many
j_call: TRBJ1-1
cdr3_length: 14
v_call: TRBV12-3/TRBV12-4
d_call: TRBD1
cdr3_nt: TGTGCCAGCAGTCCCGGGACAGTGAACACTGAAGCTTTCTTT
cdr3_aa: CASSPGTVNTEAFF

clone_size: once
j_call: TRBJ1-1
cdr3_length: 13
v_call: TRBV6-1
d_call: TRBD1
cdr3_nt: TGTGCCAGCAGTGAACAGGGGGCTAGTAAAGCTTTCTTT
cdr3_aa: CASSEQGASKAFF

clone_size: .
j_call: TRBJ1-2
cdr3_length: 15
v_call: TRBV12-3/TRBV12-4
d_call: .
cdr3_nt: TGTGTCAGCAGTTTGAGTGGGTCAGGTCCCTATGGCTACACCTTC
cdr3_aa: CVSSLSGSGPYGYTF

clone_size: .
j_call: TRBJ2-7
cdr3_length: 14
v_call: TRBV20-1
d_call: .
cdr3_nt: TGCAGTGCTAGAGGGAACAGTGGCTTCTACGAGCAGTACTTC
cdr3_aa: CSARGNSGFYEQYF

clone_size: .
j_call: TRBJ2-5
cdr3_length: 15
v_call: TRBV19
d_call: .
cdr3_nt: TGTGCCAGTAGTATAGGGGCCGGCTCTCAAGAGACCCAGTACTTC
cdr3_aa: CASSIGAGSQETQYF

clone_size: .
j_call: TRBJ2-7
cdr3_length: 15
v_call: TRBV14
d_call: .
cdr3_nt: TGTGCCAGCAGCCAAGATTTGAACAGGCGTACCGAGCAGTACTTC
cdr3_aa: CASSQDLNRRTEQYF

clone_size: .
j_call: TRBJ2-1
cdr3_length: 17
v_call: TRBV24-1
d_call: TRBD2
cdr3_nt: TGTGCCACCAGTGATTTGGGGCAGGGAGGGTCCTACAATGAGCAGTTCTTC
cdr3_aa: CATSDLGQGGSYNEQFF

clone_size: many
j_call: TRBJ2-1
cdr3_length: 15
v_call: TRBV5-1
d_call: TRBD1
cdr3_nt: TGCGCCAGCAGCTTGCGGGACAGGGGGAACAATGAGCAGTTCTTC
cdr3_aa: CASSLRDRGNNEQFF